The present TCR beta chain was sequenced within a study of regulatory T cells in long-lasting Graves disease. Study observations and caveats: The study found TRBV28, TRBJ1-2 and TRBJ2-5 favored in persistent disease.

This clonotype was observed a handful of times. Its antigen remains unknown. Relying on iRepertoire HTBI primers and Arm-PCR of CDR3 regions, the team built TCR beta libraries. Each CDR3 protein gets one entry after TCRdb re-called the multiplex PCR reads with MiXCR. The profile shows over 350,000 distinct CDR3 sequences, about 14% of them singletons. Germline CDR1 reads LNHDA; CDR2 reads SQIVND (reference sequence). This CDR3 has 14 residues. Trimming took 4 bases from V and 8 from J, leaving 15 bases between them. Sample time point: newly diagnosed GD, antithyroid drugs for less than 3 months. Researchers made the TCR library from RNA that was extracted from PBMCs. These records were also assigned to another study, of T cells in Graves' hyperthyroidism and ophthalmopathy. Turning to that study: A set of HTBI primers served as the primers for a first-round RT-PCR of the TCR CDR3.

The material was peripheral blood mononuclear cells (PBMCs), obtained at new diagnosis, from a patient treated with antithyroid drugs. The chain carries TRBV19 and TRBJ2-1; maybe TRBD1 (6 bases). This TCR was sampled from a woman aged 45 to 65 with Graves disease. CDR3 sequence: CASSRTALGYEQFF. Here the CDR3 DNA reads TGTGCCAGTAGTAGGACAGCCCTAGGCTATGAGCAGTTCTTC.